This TCR beta chain was sequenced during a study of T-cell memory formation after mild COVID-19. Turning to the study itself: Most TCR clusters belonged to a single donor. Study-wide findings and caveats: Clonal second-wave expansions that peaked on day 37 had unconfirmed SARS-CoV-2 specificity. Some responding clones appeared in pre-infection memory, suggesting cross-reactive memory joined.

The authors produced TCR alpha and TCR beta cDNA libraries with sample barcodes and UMIs by 5'RACE using constant-segment primers. TCRdb recomputed calls from the 5' RACE reads with MiXCR, one row per CDR3 protein. Of fewer than 150,000 distinct CDR3 sequences listed, roughly 20% are singletons. A note on this clonotype: The antigen remains undetermined.

Sequencing was performed on PBMCs or a T cell subset sorted from them (not recorded which). The TCR originated in a man aged 18 to 29 who had mild COVID-19 (a few samples of this study predate the infection). Cell type and time point are not known.

CDR3 in amino acids: CSAYAGGLYNEQFF. CDR3 sequence (DNA): TGCAGTGCTTATGCGGGGGGCCTCTACAATGAGCAGTTCTTC. The chain joins TRBV20-1 to TRBJ2-1; 8 bases align to TRBD2. Germline-derived CDR1 and CDR2 are DFQATT and SNEGSKA (reference sequence). The CDR3 covers 14 residues. The V segment lost 5 bases and the J segment 3 bases; nucleotides outside the gene matches: 6.